This is a list of T cell receptor beta chains from one sample in a study of patients and donors after allogeneic stem cell transplantation. One entry per CDR3 protein results from TCRdb running MiXCR on the RT-PCR reads. This table holds roughly 940,000 distinct CDR3 sequences, under 20% found once. The sequencing sample was made of blood, either unsorted or a sorted T cell fraction (not recorded which). The receptors here all came from a human donor who was either an allogeneic HSCT recipient or a stem cell or donor lymphocyte infusion donor (not recorded which). It is not recorded whose cells these are; they may come from a transplant donor. CDR3s leave out the opening cysteine and the closing phenylalanine or tryptophan. Only some rows state a clone size, as once, few, many or a class for expanded clones.

CDR3 protein,V gene,clone size
ASSQLLAEVRNTQY,TRBV4-1,NA
ASSPHRDSPVGYT,TRBV9,NA
ASSAPGVGDEQF,TRBV9,few
ASGSDGGNTIY,TRBV5-1,many
ASSYGLAGGPRETQY,TRBV6-2/TRBV6-3,few
ASSQRQGGNTEAF,TRBV6-1,few
SARVTGGLNSPLH,TRBV20-1,NA
ASSFTGIGSREQY,TRBV12-3/TRBV12-4,few
SALGQTYNEQF,TRBV29-1,few
ASEWGLPRETSTDTQY,TRBV11-2,NA
ASSSRDAAGETQY,TRBV7-9,few
ASSSGQPTDTQY,TRBV27,NA
ASSLGGGRGGETQY,TRBV12-3/TRBV12-4,few
ASSLFQGLPYNEQF,TRBV7-9,NA
ASKSTTNEKLF,TRBV12-3/TRBV12-4,NA
SVEASRVGATEAF,TRBV29-1,NA
ASSQGGKRSPETQY,TRBV4-2,once
ASSFTTAGKETQY,TRBV12-3/TRBV12-4,few
ASSSSRQETDTQY,TRBV27,NA
ASSLGQGPGYT,TRBV9,few
ASSLGQGRGGYT,TRBV12-3/TRBV12-4,many
ASSRGQSGNTIY,TRBV18,NA
SAREPWEANQPQH,TRBV20-1,many
ASSATLAGVYNEQF,TRBV27,few
ATSRVSGIGTEAF,TRBV15,NA
ASIPPGGYT,TRBV7-2,few
ASSLGRVSQNGYT,TRBV5-6,few
ASNTRGGPKNIQY,TRBV6-1,NA
ASSLGDLEKETQY,TRBV11-2,few
TTGQARYEQY,TRBV6-2/TRBV6-3,NA
ASSLGGESEQF,TRBV12-3/TRBV12-4,many
ASPTRIGGGGVAGELF,TRBV4-3,NA
ACGPARSYNEQF,TRBV7-9,NA
ASSLGPVQGDTQY,TRBV7-7,NA
ASALGSSSYEQY,TRBV27,few
ASSLSGAKQETQY,TRBV27,NA
ASTATGGEQY,TRBV12-3/TRBV12-4,few
ASSQGRAQGRGQSTQY,TRBV4-2,NA
ASSPQTSGPYTDTQY,TRBV11-3,NA
ASSLGQLATEAF,TRBV7-2,few
ASSFGRTMEQF,TRBV7-2,many
ASGPGQGGSSGSQQF,TRBV12-3/TRBV12-4,NA
ASSYGRRQETQY,TRBV5-4,NA
ASSFDSGSSGVTQF,TRBV7-3,few
ATSRVGGASYEQY,TRBV15,few
ASSFRQATNYGYT,TRBV6-5,few
ASRQGPLH,TRBV2,NA
ASSNREGYSPLH,TRBV6-1,few
ATSRDSQAPYEQY,TRBV15,once
ASSLGPQGDYGYT,TRBV7-9,few
ASIIDSLSYEQY,TRBV12-3/TRBV12-4,many
ASSEYNSRGRYEQY,TRBV25-1,NA
SARDESFYEQY,TRBV20-1,few
SAPVGHEQY,TRBV20-1,few
SAVRVNTEAF,TRBV20-1,few